Following are 9 T cell receptor beta chains from one sample sequenced in a study of identical twins. TCRdb processed the 5' RACE reads anew with MiXCR; each CDR3 protein has one entry. The repertoire holds 200,000 to 300,000 distinct CDR3 sequences, with roughly a tenth as singletons. The specimen was memory T cells sorted from blood. The receptors derive from a man between 50 and 59 years old in good health.

This clonotype was counted many times. The chain employs TRBV7-2 and TRBJ1-2; D remains ambiguous. CDR3 length: 14 residues. Germline V gene sequence: CDR1 SGHTA, CDR2 FQGNSA. V was pared by 5 bases and J by 7 bases, with 17 bases between. The CDR3 DNA sequence: TGTGCCAGCAGCCCCAACGGCTTTCGGAGTGGCTACACCTTC. Residues: CASSPNGFRSGYTF.

V gene TRBV12-3 or TRBV12-4 combines with J gene TRBJ2-3, with a tentative D call TRBD2 (6 bases). V was trimmed by 1 base and J by 6 bases, leaving 11 bases between them. The CDR3 runs to 14 residues. CDR3: CASSLGGTGDTQYF. CDR3 coding DNA: TGTGCCAGCAGTTTAGGGGGGACTGGGGATACGCAGTATTTT.

The rearrangement uses TRBV30 and TRBJ2-1; TRBD2 agrees at 9 bases. The CDR3 runs 14 residues. V was pared by 5 bases and J by 3 bases, with 5 bases of the junction left unmatched. CDR1 is GTSNPN, CDR2 SVGIG, per germline (reference sequence). The DNA for the CDR3 is TGTGCCTGGGAGGGGACTAGCCTCTACAATGAGCAGTTCTTC. This translates into CAWEGTSLYNEQFF.

The V call is TRBV15, the J call TRBJ1-1, with D perhaps TRBD1 (5 bases). There are 13 residues in the CDR3. V was clipped by 0 bases and J by 12 bases, with 14 bases between them. Germline-derived CDR1 and CDR2 are LNHNV and YYDKDF (reference sequence). The CDR3 coding sequence is TGTGCCACCAGCAGAGATGGAGCAGGGCGGACTTTCTTT. Its translation is CATSRDGAGRTFF.

About this clonotype itself: At one boundary the junction diverges from the germline segment, which might be a read error. The CDR3 DNA sequence: TGTGCCAGCAGTTACCCAAAACGTTCTAGCGCAACGTACCAAGAGGCCCAGTACTTC. Its protein is CASSYPKRSSATYQEAQYF. The chain links TRBV6-2 or TRBV6-3 to TRBJ2-5; the D gene is possibly TRBD2 (6 bases). From germline, CDR1 is MNHEY and CDR2 SVGEGT. The CDR3 sequence is 19 residues long.

The chain couples TRBV7-8 to TRBJ2-3, with 13 bases that match TRBD2. The germline CDR1 and CDR2 sequences are SGHVS and FQNEAQ. V shed 5 bases and J 2 bases; nucleotides not matched to a gene: 10. This CDR3 is 18 amino acids long. This CDR3 is CASSLTSGGFPDTDTQYF. In nucleotides, the CDR3 is TGTGCCAGCAGCCTGACTAGCGGGGGGTTTCCTGACACAGATACGCAGTATTTT.

The rearrangement links TRBV15 to TRBJ1-2; no clear D. Germline assignment: CDR1 LNHNV and CDR2 YYDKDF (reference sequence). The CDR3 has 14 amino acids. Trimming cost V 0 bases and J 8 bases, with 13 bases left between them. The CDR3 DNA reads TGTGCCACCAGCAGAGATAGAAGAGGGTTCGGCTACACCTTC. This sequence encodes CATSRDRRGFGYTF.

This clonotype occurred a few times. The chain joins TRBV20-1 to TRBJ1-2; no definite D call. The CDR3 sequence is 13 residues long. Germline CDR1 DFQATT, CDR2 SNEGSKA (reference sequence). The V end lost 0 bases, the J end lost 8 bases, and 13 bases lay between the germline ends. The CDR3 is CSARDPRLVGYTF. The CDR3 DNA reads as TGCAGTGCTAGAGATCCCCGGTTAGTCGGCTACACCTTC.

This clonotype was observed many times. The rearrangement joins TRBV27 to TRBJ1-6; D ambiguous. The CDR3 has 15 residues. The germline V and J ends were trimmed by 2 bases and 6 bases, with 11 bases remaining between them. CDR1 is MNHEY and CDR2 is SMNVEV in the germline V gene (reference sequence). For the CDR3, the DNA is TGTGCCAGCAGTTTACTCCTGGGCCGTAATTCACCCCTCCACTTT. This sequence encodes CASSLLLGRNSPLHF.